Each of the 13 T cell receptor beta chains below was sequenced from the same sample in a study of control samples from healthy donors and cancer patients. Only in-frame clones appear in the TCRdb table, and some are missing; sequencing was by immunoSEQ multiplex PCR. The sample contains 88,000 or so clones, approximately 94% of which appear only once. Material for sequencing was blood. The origin of the receptors is a woman aged 18 to 35 in good health.

The rearrangement joins TRBV7-9 to TRBJ1-5; D gene uncertain. V lost 5 bases and J 0 bases, leaving 8 bases between the germline ends. The CDR3 is made up of 14 amino acids. Germline V gene data show CDR1 as SEHNR and CDR2 as FQNEAQ (reference sequence). The CDR3 coding sequence is TGTGCCAGCAGCGCCTCTAATAGCAATCAGCCCCAGCATTTT. This sequence encodes CASSASNSNQPQHF. The full variable domain, completed using reference TRBV7-9 and TRBJ1-5, is DTGVSQNPRHKITKRGQNVTFRCDPISEHNRLYWYRQTLGQGPEFLTYFQNEAQLEKSRLLSDRFSAERPKGSFSTLEIQRTEQGDSAMYLCASSASNSNQPQHFGDGTRLSIL.

The gene calls are TRBV18 and TRBJ2-3; TRBD2 matches 12 bases. The germline CDR1 and CDR2 sequences are KGHSH and LQKENI. The CDR3 totals 15 residues. Unmatched junction bases numbered 3, after V lost 6 bases and J lost 2 bases. CDR3 sequence (DNA): TGTGCCAGCTCCAGACTAGCGGGGGACACAGATACGCAGTATTTT. It translates to CASSRLAGDTDTQYF.

The chain combines TRBV27 with TRBJ2-1; no clear D. V shed 6 bases and J shed 3 bases, with 6 bases lying between them. The CDR3 spans 12 residues. Germline lookup yields CDR1 MNHEY and CDR2 SMNVEV (reference sequence). CDR3 amino acids: CASSNNYNEQFF. CDR3 DNA: TGTGCCAGCAGCAACAACTACAATGAGCAGTTCTTC.

This rearrangement joins TRBV7-3 to TRBJ1-1; D uncertain. This CDR3 is built from 13 residues. Trimming cost V 6 bases and J 1 base, with 9 bases left between them. From germline, CDR1 is SGHTA and CDR2 FQGTGA. The CDR3 reads CASRGTANTEAFF. The CDR3 DNA follows: TGTGCCAGCAGGGGTACAGCGAACACTGAAGCTTTCTTT.

The V call is TRBV19, the J call TRBJ1-2; 7 bases are shared with TRBD1. This CDR3 region has 13 residues. Looked up from germline, CDR1 is LNHDA and CDR2 is SQIVND (reference sequence). V lost 4 bases, J lost 6 bases, and 5 bases stayed unmatched. The CDR3 nucleotides are TGTGCCAGTAGTAAAACAGGGGCAAATGGCTACACCTTC. It specifies CASSKTGANGYTF. The whole variable domain, remainder taken from reference TRBV19 and TRBJ1-2, is DGGITQSPKYLFRKEGQNVTLSCEQNLNHDAMYWYRQDPGQGLRLIYYSQIVNDFQKGDIAEGYSVSREKKESFPLTVTSAQKNPTAFYLCASSKTGANGYTFGSGTRLTVV.

V usage is TRBV6-1 and J usage is TRBJ2-3; perhaps TRBD2 as D (7 bases). CDR3 length: 16 amino acids. Trimming pared 2 bases from V and 0 bases from J, leaving 12 bases between. Germline V gene lookup returns CDR1 MNHNS and CDR2 SASEGT. CDR3 bases: TGTGCCAGCAGTGAACTTCGGGGGGCTAGCACAGATACGCAGTATTTT. This encodes CASSELRGASTDTQYF.

The CDR3 bases are TGTGCCAGCAGCTTCGGACAGGGTGTTCACAATGAGCAGTTCTTC. This sequence encodes CASSFGQGVHNEQFF. This rearrangement joins TRBV7-3 to TRBJ2-1, with TRBD1 matching over 8 bases. Germline assignment: CDR1 SGHTA and CDR2 FQGTGA. V was pared by 3 bases and J by 5 bases, with 6 bases of the junction left unmatched. CDR3 length: 15 amino acids.

The genes are TRBV19 and TRBJ2-1; 8 bases map to TRBD2. Germline CDR1 reads LNHDA; CDR2 reads SQIVND (reference sequence). Trimming took 7 bases from V and 2 from J; bases not matched to a gene: 4. This CDR3 spans 14 amino acids. DNA for the CDR3: TGTGCCAGTAAGCCGGGACTAGCCTACAATGAGCAGTTCTTC. It codes for CASKPGLAYNEQFF.

The DNA of the CDR3 is TGTGCCAGCAGCGTAGGCTGGCGGGAGCACAATGAGCAGTTCTTC. This encodes CASSVGWREHNEQFF. V usage is TRBV9 and J usage is TRBJ2-1; 7 nucleotides match TRBD2. The germline V gene encodes CDR1 SGDLS and CDR2 YYNGEE. This CDR3 has 15 amino acids. V dropped 0 bases and J dropped 5; count of bases not matched to a gene: 5.

This chain links TRBV28 with TRBJ1-2; D remains unclear. The CDR3 extends over 13 amino acids. Germline values: CDR1 MDHEN, CDR2 SYDVKM. V was cut by 2 bases and J by 4 bases, with 8 bases left in between. The DNA of the CDR3 is TGTGCCAGCAGTTTAAGGGAGAGCTATGGCTACACCTTC. Translating gives CASSLRESYGYTF.

Of note for this clone: This specimen includes other DNA sequences encoding the same CDR3. The chain is built from TRBV6-2 or TRBV6-3 and TRBJ2-1; the D is unclear. CDR3 length equals 14 residues. The germline V gene encodes CDR1 MNHEY and CDR2 SVGEGT. V lost 0 bases to trimming and J lost 3 bases, with 6 bases between them. CDR3 nucleotides: TGTGCCAGCAGTTACTCCCGGGTCTACAATGAGCAGTTCTTC. It yields the protein CASSYSRVYNEQFF.

CDR3 sequence: CATSTPAGSFGDTQYF. For the CDR3, the DNA is TGTGCCACCAGCACTCCCGCAGGGTCTTTTGGGGATACGCAGTATTTT. The chain couples TRBV15 to TRBJ2-3; tentative D call: TRBD1 (5 bases). The CDR3 consists of 16 residues. Looked up from germline, CDR1 is LNHNV and CDR2 is YYDKDF (reference sequence). Trimming shortened V by 4 bases and J by 6 bases, and 20 bases separated the two germline ends.

The chain carries TRBV7-6 and TRBJ1-3, with D possibly matching TRBD1 (5 bases). Trimming shortened V by 0 bases and J by 0 bases, and 15 bases separated the two germline ends. The CDR3 totals 18 residues. The V gene's germline CDR1 is SGHVS and CDR2 FNYEAQ. CDR3 DNA: TGTGCCAGCAGCTTAGCGTTCGGGGGGACGAGCTCTGGAAACACCATATATTTT. It encodes CASSLAFGGTSSGNTIYF.